One and the same sample provided the 22 T cell receptor beta chains below, sequenced in a study of T cells in Graves' hyperthyroidism and ophthalmopathy. Regions amplified from RNA transcripts were the TCR beta CDR3 regions. HTBI primers were the set used in a first-round RT-PCR of the TCR CDR3. One entry per CDR3 protein, called by TCRdb with MiXCR from the multiplex PCR reads. In the table there are roughly 250,000 distinct CDR3 sequences, approximately 15% of which are singletons. The sequenced material came from blood. These receptors all come from a middle-aged woman with Graves' hyperthyroidism that later progressed to Graves' ophthalmopathy.

This clonotype was observed many times. V and J are TRBV6-1 and TRBJ2-1, with D unresolved. With 6 bases removed from V and 3 bases from J, the gap between germline ends came to 15 bases. The V gene's germline CDR1 is MNHNS and CDR2 SASEGT. This CDR3 is 15 amino acids long. In DNA form, the CDR3 reads TGTGCCAGCAGGACACGACTCCTAGACTACAATGAGCAGTTCTTC. It translates to CASRTRLLDYNEQFF.

This clonotype was counted ten times or more. The rearrangement uses TRBV28 and TRBJ2-1; 10 bases are shared with TRBD2. V trimming: 6 bases; J trimming: 7 bases; junction bases outside the gene matches: 15. The germline V gene encodes CDR1 MDHEN and CDR2 SYDVKM. This CDR3 has 17 amino acids. The DNA for the CDR3 is TGTGCCAGCAGCTCCCTACTTAGCGGGAGGCCGGGGAATGAGCAGTTCTTC. Encoded protein: CASSSLLSGRPGNEQFF.

The rearrangement uses TRBV28 and TRBJ2-3; 11 bases are a match to TRBD2. This CDR3 contains 16 residues. V lost 2 bases to trimming and J lost 6 bases; unmatched junction nucleotides: 7. Looked up from germline, CDR1 is MDHEN and CDR2 is SYDVKM. The CDR3 region is CASSLELAGGLDTQYF. CDR3 nucleotides: TGTGCCAGCAGTTTAGAGCTAGCGGGAGGATTGGATACGCAGTATTTT.

The V and J genes are TRBV7-3 and TRBJ2-2; D unclear. There are 14 residues in the CDR3. CDR1 and CDR2 (germline): SGHTA, FQGTGA. Trimming pared 2 bases from V and 6 bases from J, leaving 10 bases between. Here the CDR3 DNA reads TGTGCCAGCAGCTTAGCCCCGAGAGCCGGGGAGCTGTTTTTT. It codes for CASSLAPRAGELFF.

This clonotype was picked up many times. The chain employs TRBV3-1 and TRBJ2-7, with TRBD2 matching over 7 bases. The CDR3 has 15 amino acids. With 0 bases clipped from V and 5 bases from J, the junction kept 7 bases outside the gene matches. CDR1 and CDR2 from the germline V gene are LGHDT and YNNKEL (reference sequence). CDR3 sequence: CASSQDIQGGDEQYF. DNA of the CDR3: TGTGCCAGCAGCCAAGATATCCAGGGAGGGGACGAGCAGTACTTC.

This clonotype turned up a few times. The chain carries TRBV30 and TRBJ2-1, with 15 nucleotides matching TRBD2. Trimming took 3 bases from V and 11 from J; bases not matched to a gene: 2. CDR3 length: 13 residues. Germline V gene sequence: CDR1 GTSNPN, CDR2 SVGIG (reference sequence). The CDR3 loop is CAWSGLAGGQQFF. The DNA of the CDR3 is TGTGCCTGGAGCGGACTAGCGGGAGGGCAGCAGTTCTTC.

At least ten counts were recorded for this clonotype. The rearrangement joins TRBV20-1 to TRBJ1-5, with unresolved D. V gave up 3 bases and J gave up 1 base, with 13 bases separating them. This CDR3 has 15 residues. Germline CDR1 DFQATT, CDR2 SNEGSKA (reference sequence). CDR3 amino acids: CSARGRYRSNQPQHF. CDR3 sequence (DNA): TGCAGTGCTAGGGGTCGTTATCGGAGCAATCAGCCCCAGCATTTT.

As regards this clonotype: It may be a read error: a sequence one base away is much more abundant. This chain connects TRBV7-9 to TRBJ1-5; D perhaps matches TRBD1 (5 bases). From germline, CDR1 is SEHNR and CDR2 FQNEAQ (reference sequence). The V and J ends lost 2 bases and 0 bases respectively, with 20 bases between them. The CDR3 is 19 residues long. The DNA for the CDR3 is TGTGCCAGCAGCTTATACATCGGACCAGGGCTGTATAGCAATCAGCCCCAGCATTTT. The encoded protein is CASSLYIGPGLYSNQPQHF.

This clonotype has ten or more counts. The chain employs TRBV7-9 and TRBJ1-4; TRBD1 matches at 9 bases. J lost 5 bases, V lost 4 bases, and 5 bases had no gene match. The CDR3 covers 15 residues. Germline CDR1 and CDR2: SEHNR and FQNEAQ (reference sequence). This chain's CDR3 is CASSSSGTGNEKLFF. CDR3 coding DNA: TGTGCCAGCAGCTCCTCCGGGACAGGGAATGAAAAACTGTTTTTT.

The chain recombines TRBV11-2 with TRBJ2-7; 9 bases match TRBD2. The V gene end was trimmed by 5 bases and the J gene end by 4 bases; junction bases not matched to a gene: 12. The CDR3 has 16 residues. Germline V lookup: CDR1 SGHAT, CDR2 FQNNGV. The CDR3 DNA reads as TGTGCCAGCAGCCGGGATTTGGCGGGAGGGCAATACGAGCAGTACTTC. This translates into CASSRDLAGGQYEQYF.

This clonotype was counted between two and nine times. The gene calls are TRBV4-1 and TRBJ2-1; 8 bases line up with TRBD2. With V trimmed by 4 bases and J by 4 bases, 9 bases remained unmatched. Germline CDR1 is MGHRA and CDR2 is YSYEKL. CDR3 length: 16 amino acids. Here the CDR3 reads CASSPHLAGLYNEQFF. The DNA for the CDR3 is TGCGCCAGCAGCCCCCACCTAGCGGGCCTTTACAATGAGCAGTTCTTC.

This clonotype was detected ten times or more. CDR3 nucleotides: TGTGCTAGTGGTTTGGTATTAGGAGGCGGGAGGGGCTACAATGAGCAGTTCTTC. Translated, it gives CASGLVLGGGRGYNEQFF. The chain carries TRBV12-5 and TRBJ2-1; 9 positions match TRBD2. J gave up 3 bases and V 0 bases, and 9 bases lay outside the gene matches. The CDR3 loop spans 18 amino acids. Germline loops: CDR1 LGHNT, CDR2 FRNRAP.

This clonotype has a count of ten or more. The chain joins TRBV4-1 to TRBJ1-2; D is uncertain. Trimming left V 4 bases short and J 2 bases short, with 11 bases between. The CDR3 has 14 amino acids. The V gene's germline CDR1 is MGHRA and CDR2 YSYEKL. The CDR3 region is CASSLGRGNYGYTF. DNA for the CDR3: TGCGCCAGCAGCCTCGGACGGGGAAACTATGGCTACACCTTC.

The CDR3: CASSTQGTGPLNTEAFF. The CDR3 nucleotides are TGTGCCAGCAGCACCCAAGGGACAGGGCCATTGAACACTGAAGCTTTCTTT. This chain uses TRBV7-9 with TRBJ1-1; 9 positions agree with TRBD1. V dropped 5 bases and J dropped 0; count of bases not matched to a gene: 10. Germline CDR1 reads SEHNR; CDR2 reads FQNEAQ (reference sequence). The length of the CDR3 is 17 residues.

This clonotype was counted at least ten times. V gene TRBV6-1 combines with J gene TRBJ2-7; 11 bases match TRBD2. The junction had 2 bases not matched to a gene; V was cut back by 7 bases and J by 0 bases. Germline V CDR1 and CDR2: MNHNS, SASEGT. The CDR3 is 14 amino acids. The CDR3 loop reads CASKGLAVSYEQYF. CDR3 in DNA: TGTGCCAGCAAGGGACTAGCGGTCTCCTACGAGCAGTACTTC.

This clonotype was seen many times. The V and J genes are TRBV5-1 and TRBJ2-3, with D possibly TRBD1 on 6 matching bases. V lost 3 bases and J 2 bases, leaving 13 bases between the germline ends. The CDR3 consists of 15 residues. Germline V CDR1 and CDR2: SGHRS, YFSETQ. This CDR3 reads CASSSGVLSTDTQYF. The DNA for the CDR3 is TGCGCCAGCAGCTCAGGGGTTCTCTCCACAGATACGCAGTATTTT.

In the case of this clonotype: A read error may be the cause here, since a much bigger clone is one base away. V and J are TRBV4-1 and TRBJ2-1; D remains ambiguous. Germline V gives CDR1 MGHRA, CDR2 YSYEKL. V was clipped by 4 bases and J by 8 bases, with 15 bases between them. The CDR3 spans 14 residues. The CDR3 region has the DNA TGCGCCAGCAGCCTACTAAAAGGATGGCATGAGCAGTTCTTC. Residues: CASSLLKGWHEQFF.

The rearrangement joins TRBV6-4 to TRBJ2-3; no clear D gene. Deletions cut 5 bases from V and 4 bases from J, with 7 bases between. The germline V gene encodes CDR1 MRHNA and CDR2 SNTAGT. The CDR3 has 12 residues. The CDR3 spells CASSCGPDTQYF. For the CDR3, the DNA is TGTGCCAGCAGTTGCGGTCCAGATACGCAGTATTTT.

This chain connects TRBV11-2 to TRBJ2-1; D is possibly TRBD1 (5 bases). Germline CDR1 reads SGHAT; CDR2 reads FQNNGV. Trimming removed 2 bases at V and 0 bases at J, with 14 bases between. The length of the CDR3 is 17 residues. The CDR3 nucleotides read TGTGCCAGCAGCTTACCAAAGGGGCTGAGCTCCTACAATGAGCAGTTCTTC. Protein sequence: CASSLPKGLSSYNEQFF. Using reference TRBV11-2 and TRBJ2-1 for the parts outside the CDR3, the full variable domain is EAGVAQSPRYKIIEKRQSVAFWCNPISGHATLYWYQQILGQGPKLLIQFQNNGVVDDSQLPKDRFSAERLKGVDSTLKIQPAKLEDSAVYLCASSLPKGLSSYNEQFFGPGTRLTVL.

This clonotype was seen repeatedly, ten times or more. The chain links TRBV13 to TRBJ2-2; D remains ambiguous. The CDR3 extends over 11 amino acids. The germline V gene encodes CDR1 PRHDT and CDR2 FYEKMQ (reference sequence). The V and J ends lost 5 bases and 7 bases respectively, with 5 bases between them. The CDR3 loop is CASSIRGELFF. The DNA of the CDR3 is TGTGCCAGCAGCATCCGCGGGGAGCTGTTTTTT.

This clonotype was seen ten or more times. The chain joins TRBV24-1 to TRBJ2-1, with 8 positions matching TRBD1. Germline lookup yields CDR1 KGHDR and CDR2 SFDVKD. J lost 9 bases, V lost 7 bases, and 1 base had no gene match. The CDR3 is 11 residues long. Here the CDR3 DNA reads TGTGCCACCAGCGGACAGGGTGAGCAGTTCTTC. Encoded protein: CATSGQGEQFF.

This clonotype was counted many times. The chain combines TRBV29-1 with TRBJ2-5, with TRBD2 matching 10 bases. Germline V gene data show CDR1 as SQVTM and CDR2 as ANQGSEA. This CDR3 is built from 14 residues. The ends lost 3 bases at V and 6 bases at J; junction bases unmatched: 7. The CDR3, as DNA: TGCAGCGTTGACGGGCTAGCGGGAGCCAAGACCCAGTACTTC. Translation: CSVDGLAGAKTQYF.